The clone carrying this T cell receptor beta chain came up a few times. Its target is not known. This sample is part of a study of beta chain features in type 1 diabetes. Study information: Similarity in age, gender and cell yields was seen between patients and healthy donors.

The study's findings and limits: Across all four CD4+ subsets, people with type 1 diabetes showed modestly shorter TCRB CDR3s. Sequencing from cDNA could over-represent high-TCR-expressing cells.

The isolated RNA, all of it, was reverse transcribed, so expressed TCRB transcripts were what got sequenced. TCRdb's table, derived via immunoSEQ multiplex PCR, lists solely in-frame clones and lacks some. The sample carries about 370,000 clones, around 10% recorded once. The sequenced material came from central memory CD4+ T cells from blood. The TCR was taken from a man aged 25 to 40 with type 1 diabetes.

In nucleotides, the CDR3 is TGTGCCAGCAGCTTTAAGGGACTTCACAATGAGCAGTTCTTC. Translated, it gives CASSFKGLHNEQFF. The V and J genes are TRBV7-2 and TRBJ2-1; TRBD2 might be the D (6 bases). This CDR3 spans 14 amino acids. In germline, CDR1 is SGHTA, CDR2 FQGNSA. The V and J ends lost 3 bases and 5 bases respectively, with 11 bases between them.